These 13 T cell receptor beta chains were all obtained from the same sample, sequenced in a study of cytomegalovirus exposure and HLA in healthy donors. Use of 60 Vbeta and 13 Jbeta primers characterized the PCR. Repertoires were generated with immunoSEQ multiplex PCR, while TCRdb's copy carries only in-frame clones and drops some. The sample totals approximately 140,000 clones. The material sequenced was PBMCs. The receptor set was obtained from a middle-aged woman in good health and CMV-seronegative.

The rearrangement links TRBV19 to TRBJ2-3; 12 positions match TRBD2. The germline gives CDR1 LNHDA, CDR2 SQIVND (reference sequence). The V gene end was trimmed by 5 bases and the J gene end by 1 base; junction bases not matched to a gene: 16. The CDR3 sequence is 20 residues long. DNA for the CDR3: TGTGCCAGTAGTTTTGACAGGGGGCCTACTAGCGGGAGGCGCACAGATACGCAGTATTTT. Translating it yields CASSFDRGPTSGRRTDTQYF. Full variable domain (remainder filled in from reference TRBV19 and TRBJ2-3): DGGITQSPKYLFRKEGQNVTLSCEQNLNHDAMYWYRQDPGQGLRLIYYSQIVNDFQKGDIAEGYSVSREKKESFPLTVTSAQKNPTAFYLCASSFDRGPTSGRRTDTQYFGPGTRLTVL.

This rearrangement joins TRBV6-1 to TRBJ2-5, with 8 bases that match TRBD2. Germline lookup yields CDR1 MNHNS and CDR2 SASEGT. This CDR3 comprises 15 residues. V trimming: 6 bases; J trimming: 4 bases; junction bases outside the gene matches: 10. As DNA, the CDR3 is TGTGCCAGCAGCGTACTATCGGGGGGGCGAGAGACCCAGTACTTC. It codes for CASSVLSGGRETQYF.

This chain connects TRBV28 to TRBJ1-5; 7 bases are a match to TRBD1. Germline V gives CDR1 MDHEN, CDR2 SYDVKM. The ends lost 5 bases at V and 4 bases at J; junction bases unmatched: 5. The CDR3 is 14 amino acids. CDR3 bases: TGTGCCAGCAGTACACAGGGGTCGAATCAGCCCCAGCATTTT. Encoded protein: CASSTQGSNQPQHF.

This rearrangement joins TRBV4-1 to TRBJ1-5; 8 nucleotides align to TRBD1. J gave up 4 bases and V 4 bases, and 15 bases lay outside the gene matches. Germline V CDR1 and CDR2: MGHRA, YSYEKL. The CDR3 spans 18 residues. CDR3 sequence: CASSPSPRQGLSNQPQHF. CDR3 in DNA: TGCGCCAGCAGCCCTTCGCCGAGACAGGGGTTATCGAATCAGCCCCAGCATTTT.

V usage is TRBV6-5 and J usage is TRBJ2-1; D perhaps matches TRBD2 (5 bases). This CDR3 is built from 12 residues. The V gene lost 10 bases and the J gene lost 8 bases, with 15 bases spanning the gap. Looked up from germline, CDR1 is MNHEY and CDR2 is SVGAGI. The CDR3 DNA is TGTGCCACAATCGGGGATCCGGATGAGCAGTTCTTC. Translation gives CATIGDPDEQFF.

The chain carries TRBV10-2 and TRBJ2-7; weak D call: TRBD1 (6 bases). Germline V lookup: CDR1 WSHSY, CDR2 SAAADI. The CDR3 sequence is 11 residues long. V was cut by 8 bases and J by 6 bases, with 11 bases left in between. The DNA of the CDR3 is TGCGCCAGCGGACAGTCGACCGAGCAGTACGTC. It codes for CASGQSTEQYV.

The J gene is TRBJ2-5, the V gene TRBV9; 12 nucleotides align to TRBD2. CDR1 is SGDLS and CDR2 is YYNGEE in the germline V gene. V trimming: 2 bases; J trimming: 5 bases; junction bases outside the gene matches: 7. The CDR3 spans 16 residues. CDR3 protein: CASSVTSGGFEETQYF. The CDR3 DNA is TGTGCCAGCAGCGTGACTAGCGGGGGTTTCGAGGAGACCCAGTACTTC.

V and J are TRBV5-1 and TRBJ1-2, with D possibly TRBD1 on 6 matching bases. CDR3 length: 15 residues. CDR1 SGHRS and CDR2 YFSETQ come from the germline V gene. The germline V and J ends were trimmed by 2 bases and 1 base, with 12 bases remaining between them. CDR3 in amino acids: CASSFDNRVNYGYTF. DNA for the CDR3: TGCGCCAGCAGCTTTGACAACAGGGTTAACTATGGCTACACCTTC.

This sequence joins TRBV19 and TRBJ2-5; D ambiguous. Germline lookup yields CDR1 LNHDA and CDR2 SQIVND (reference sequence). V was clipped by 5 bases and J by 5 bases, with 9 bases between them. The CDR3 sequence is 12 residues long. DNA of the CDR3: TGTGCCAGTAGTCTTAGAGGCGAGACCCAGTACTTC. Translation gives CASSLRGETQYF.

The genes are TRBV7-8 and TRBJ1-4; perhaps TRBD1 as D (6 bases). The CDR3 spans 14 residues. V lost 6 bases to trimming and J lost 4 bases, with 12 bases between them. Germline V gene lookup returns CDR1 SGHVS and CDR2 FQNEAQ. CDR3 loop: CASSQTGFNEKLFF. The CDR3 nucleotides read TGTGCCAGCAGTCAAACAGGGTTTAATGAAAAACTGTTTTTT.

The chain couples TRBV6-5 to TRBJ2-1; TRBD1 matches at 8 bases. V shed 2 bases and J 8 bases; nucleotides not matched to a gene: 8. Germline CDR1 reads MNHEY; CDR2 reads SVGAGI. The CDR3 extends over 15 amino acids. The DNA for the CDR3 is TGTGCCAGCAGTTACCACTCATACAGGGGGTATGAGCAGTTCTTC. Translating it yields CASSYHSYRGYEQFF.

The rearrangement links TRBV5-1 to TRBJ2-3; 8 bases line up with TRBD1. Germline V CDR1 and CDR2: SGHRS, YFSETQ. The length of the CDR3 is 13 residues. With V trimmed by 5 bases and J by 4 bases, 3 bases remained unmatched. Here the CDR3 DNA reads TGCGCCAGCAGTCCAGGGGGCGCAGATACGCAGTATTTT. Residues: CASSPGGADTQYF.

The V gene is TRBV19, the J gene TRBJ1-2; weak D call: TRBD1 (6 bases). Germline CDR1 and CDR2: LNHDA and SQIVND (reference sequence). This CDR3 has 16 residues. Trimming shortened V by 5 bases and J by 2 bases, and 18 bases separated the two germline ends. The CDR3 is CASSAGPQGGNYGYTF. CDR3 nucleotides: TGTGCCAGTAGTGCCGGACCTCAAGGGGGAAACTATGGCTACACCTTC.